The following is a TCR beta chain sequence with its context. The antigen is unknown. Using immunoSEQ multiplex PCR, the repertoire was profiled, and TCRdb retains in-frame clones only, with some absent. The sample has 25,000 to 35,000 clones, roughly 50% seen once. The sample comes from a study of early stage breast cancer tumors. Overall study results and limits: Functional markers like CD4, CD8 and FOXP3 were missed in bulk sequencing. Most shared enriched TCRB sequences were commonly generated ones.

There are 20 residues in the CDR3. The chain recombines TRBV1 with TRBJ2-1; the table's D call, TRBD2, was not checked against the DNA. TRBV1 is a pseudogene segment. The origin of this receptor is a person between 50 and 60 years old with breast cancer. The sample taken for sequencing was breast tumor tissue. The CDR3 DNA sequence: TGCACCAGCAGCCATCCCCAGACTAGCGGGAGGGCCGTTTTCGAATATGAGCAGTTCTTC. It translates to CTSSHPQTSGRAVFEYEQFF.